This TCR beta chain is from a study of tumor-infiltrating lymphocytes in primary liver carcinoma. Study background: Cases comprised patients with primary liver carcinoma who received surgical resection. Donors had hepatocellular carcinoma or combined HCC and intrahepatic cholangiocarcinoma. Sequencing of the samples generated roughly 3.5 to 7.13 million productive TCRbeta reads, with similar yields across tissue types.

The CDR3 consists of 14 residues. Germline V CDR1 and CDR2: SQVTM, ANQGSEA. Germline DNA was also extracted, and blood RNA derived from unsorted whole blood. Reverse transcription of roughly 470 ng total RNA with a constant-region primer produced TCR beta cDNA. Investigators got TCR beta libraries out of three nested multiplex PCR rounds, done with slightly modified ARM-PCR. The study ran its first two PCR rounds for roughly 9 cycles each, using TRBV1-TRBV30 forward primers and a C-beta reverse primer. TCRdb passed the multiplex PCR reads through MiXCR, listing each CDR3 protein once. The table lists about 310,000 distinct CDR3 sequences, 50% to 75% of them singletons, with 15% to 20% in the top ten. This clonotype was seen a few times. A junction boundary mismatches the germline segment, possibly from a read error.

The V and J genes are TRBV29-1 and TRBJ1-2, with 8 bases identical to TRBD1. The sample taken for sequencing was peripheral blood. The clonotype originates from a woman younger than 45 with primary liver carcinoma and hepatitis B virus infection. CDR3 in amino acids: CNVERDRPYYGYTF. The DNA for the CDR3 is TGCAACGTTGAACGGGACAGGCCCTACTATGGCTACACCTTC. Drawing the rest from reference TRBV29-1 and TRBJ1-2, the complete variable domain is SAVISQKPSRDICQRGTSLTIQCQVDSQVTMMFWYRQQPGQSLTLIATANQGSEATYESGFVIDKFPISRPNLTFSTLTVSNMSPEDSSIYLCNVERDRPYYGYTFGSGTRLTVV.